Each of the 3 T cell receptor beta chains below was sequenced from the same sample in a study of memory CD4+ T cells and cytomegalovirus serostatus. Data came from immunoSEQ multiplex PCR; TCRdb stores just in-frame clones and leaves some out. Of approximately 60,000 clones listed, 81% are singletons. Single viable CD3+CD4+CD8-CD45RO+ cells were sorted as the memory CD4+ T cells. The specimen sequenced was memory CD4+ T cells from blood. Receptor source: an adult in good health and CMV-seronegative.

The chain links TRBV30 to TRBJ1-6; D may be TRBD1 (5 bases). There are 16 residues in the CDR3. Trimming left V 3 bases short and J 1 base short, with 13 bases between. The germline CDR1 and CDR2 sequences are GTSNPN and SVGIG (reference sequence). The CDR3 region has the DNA TGTGCCTGGAGGGTCGGGGGGGATTCCTATAATTCACCCCTCCACTTT. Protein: CAWRVGGDSYNSPLHF.

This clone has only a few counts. This chain's CDR3 is CASSEAEPETQYF. CDR3 bases: TGTGCCAGCAGTGAAGCGGAGCCAGAGACCCAGTACTTC. The chain joins TRBV25-1 to TRBJ2-5, with unresolved D. CDR1 MGHDK and CDR2 SYGVNS come from the germline V gene. The CDR3 runs to 13 residues. V lost 2 bases and J 4 bases, leaving 8 bases between the germline ends.

CDR3 protein: CASSDSERSNEQFF. The CDR3 nucleotides read TGTGCCAGCAGTGACTCGGAGAGGTCCAATGAGCAGTTCTTC. The chain is built from TRBV6-4 and TRBJ2-1; D gene uncertain. Trimming pared 0 bases from V and 6 bases from J, leaving 9 bases between. The germline gives CDR1 MRHNA, CDR2 SNTAGT. CDR3 length: 14 amino acids.